The T cell receptor (beta chain) under discussion was sequenced for a study of cytomegalovirus exposure and HLA in healthy donors. Whole-study findings and limits: Accurate prediction of HLA-A and HLA-B alleles (for most subjects) was reportedly achieved from TCR beta sequences. Reported performance of the classifier showed diagnosis of cytomegalovirus status with high specificity and sensitivity.

Primers for the PCR totalled 60 Vbeta and 13 Jbeta. The repertoire was sequenced with immunoSEQ multiplex PCR; TCRdb's copy has only in-frame clones and lacks some. The sample lists about 130,000 clones; about 70% were seen once. CDR3 length equals 16 residues. In germline, CDR1 is SEHNR, CDR2 FQNEAQ (reference sequence). The V and J ends lost 3 bases and 1 base respectively, with 16 bases between them. Points on this clone: No antigen is known for it.

The source material was PBMCs. The rearrangement links TRBV7-9 to TRBJ2-7; possible D gene TRBD2, 6 bases. This receptor was taken from a man aged 35-49 years in good health and CMV-seronegative. CDR3 in amino acids: CASSFSPGDQSYEQYF. The CDR3 DNA is TGTGCCAGCAGCTTCTCCCCGGGGGACCAATCCTACGAGCAGTACTTC.